This TCR beta chain was captured by sequencing in a study of shared clonotypes between healthy human individuals. Study-level points and caveats: With few donors, the genetic and exposure-history diversity represented was limited.

Worth noting for this clone: Its antigen is as yet unknown.

The length of the CDR3 is 17 residues. Germline V gene lookup returns CDR1 SEHNR and CDR2 FQNEAQ (reference sequence). Trimming shortened V by 6 bases and J by 1 base, and 21 bases separated the two germline ends. The DNA input per sorted-subset replicate PCR was roughly 180 ng, corresponding to 25,000 to 35,000 T cell genomes. Assay: immunoSEQ multiplex PCR; the TCRdb copy retains only in-frame clones and omits some. The table includes roughly 720,000 clones, about 92% detected once. V gene TRBV7-9 combines with J gene TRBJ1-1; D remains unclear. The sample comprised memory CD8+ T cells from PBMCs. Subset of the sample: CD45RO+ cells pooled with CCR7-negative TemRA cells. The source of this sequence is a man between 18 and 29 years old in good health. Some clones in this sample may be carry-over from other donors' samples. The CDR3 here is CASRRWALPSGNTEAFF. The DNA of the CDR3 is TGTGCCAGCAGAAGATGGGCCCTTCCGAGCGGGAACACTGAAGCTTTCTTT.